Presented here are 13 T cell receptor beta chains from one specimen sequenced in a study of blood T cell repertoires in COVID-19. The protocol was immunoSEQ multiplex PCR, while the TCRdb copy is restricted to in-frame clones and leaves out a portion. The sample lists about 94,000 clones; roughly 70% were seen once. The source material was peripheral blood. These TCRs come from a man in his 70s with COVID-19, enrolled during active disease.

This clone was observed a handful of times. The CDR3 DNA reads as TGTGCCAGCAGCTTCGGGGGGGCCAATCAGCCCCAGCATTTT. Encoded protein: CASSFGGANQPQHF. The rearrangement joins TRBV7-2 to TRBJ1-5, with D maybe TRBD1 (6 bases). The V gene's germline CDR1 is SGHTA and CDR2 FQGNSA. With 3 bases removed from V and 3 bases from J, the gap between germline ends came to 9 bases. The length of the CDR3 is 14 residues.

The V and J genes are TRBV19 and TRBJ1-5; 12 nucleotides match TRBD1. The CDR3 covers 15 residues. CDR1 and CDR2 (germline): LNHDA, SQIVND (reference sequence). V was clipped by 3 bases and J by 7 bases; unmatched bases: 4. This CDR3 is CASSMGQGAEQPQHF. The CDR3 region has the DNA TGTGCCAGTAGTATGGGACAGGGGGCTGAGCAGCCCCAGCATTTT. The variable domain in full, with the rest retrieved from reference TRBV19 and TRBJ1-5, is DGGITQSPKYLFRKEGQNVTLSCEQNLNHDAMYWYRQDPGQGLRLIYYSQIVNDFQKGDIAEGYSVSREKKESFPLTVTSAQKNPTAFYLCASSMGQGAEQPQHFGDGTRLSIL.

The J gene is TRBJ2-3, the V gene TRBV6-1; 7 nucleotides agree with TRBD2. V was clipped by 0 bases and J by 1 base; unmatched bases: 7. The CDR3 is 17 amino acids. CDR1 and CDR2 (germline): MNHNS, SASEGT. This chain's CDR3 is CASSEAAGVGGTDTQYF. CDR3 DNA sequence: TGTGCCAGCAGTGAAGCGGCGGGAGTTGGCGGCACAGATACGCAGTATTTT.

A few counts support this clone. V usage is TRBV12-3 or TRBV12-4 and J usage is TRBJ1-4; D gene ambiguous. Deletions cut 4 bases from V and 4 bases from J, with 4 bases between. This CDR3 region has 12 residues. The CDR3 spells CASSSYNEKLFF. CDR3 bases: TGTGCCAGCAGTTCCTATAATGAAAAACTGTTTTTT.

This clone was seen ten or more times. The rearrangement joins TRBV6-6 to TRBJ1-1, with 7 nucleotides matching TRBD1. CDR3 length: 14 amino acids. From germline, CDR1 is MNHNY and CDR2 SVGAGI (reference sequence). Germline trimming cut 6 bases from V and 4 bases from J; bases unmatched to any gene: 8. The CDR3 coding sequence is TGTGCCAGCAGAGAGAGGGGGCTTAGCACTGAAGCTTTCTTT. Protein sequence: CASRERGLSTEAFF.

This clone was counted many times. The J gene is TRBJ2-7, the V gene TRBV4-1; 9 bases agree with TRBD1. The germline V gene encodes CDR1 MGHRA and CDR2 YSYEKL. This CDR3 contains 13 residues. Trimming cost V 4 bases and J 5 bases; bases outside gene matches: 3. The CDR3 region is CASSRGTGNEQYF. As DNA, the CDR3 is TGCGCCAGCAGCCGGGGGACAGGGAACGAGCAGTACTTC.

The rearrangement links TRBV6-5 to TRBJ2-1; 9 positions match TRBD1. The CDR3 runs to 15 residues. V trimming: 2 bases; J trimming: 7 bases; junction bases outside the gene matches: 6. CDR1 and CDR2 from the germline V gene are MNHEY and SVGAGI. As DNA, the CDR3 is TGTGCCAGCAGTTACACCAGGGACAGGGAAAATGAGCAGTTCTTC. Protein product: CASSYTRDRENEQFF.

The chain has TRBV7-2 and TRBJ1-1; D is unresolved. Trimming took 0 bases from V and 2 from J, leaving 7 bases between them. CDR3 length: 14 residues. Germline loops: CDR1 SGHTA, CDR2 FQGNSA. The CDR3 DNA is TGTGCCAGCAGCTTAGCTACGGTAAACACTGAAGCTTTCTTT. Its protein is CASSLATVNTEAFF. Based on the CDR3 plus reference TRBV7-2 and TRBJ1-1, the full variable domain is GAGVSQSPSNKVTEKGKDVELRCDPISGHTALYWYRQSLGQGLEFLIYFQGNSAPDKSGLPSDRFSAERTGGSVSTLTIQRTQQEDSAVYLCASSLATVNTEAFFGQGTRLTVV.

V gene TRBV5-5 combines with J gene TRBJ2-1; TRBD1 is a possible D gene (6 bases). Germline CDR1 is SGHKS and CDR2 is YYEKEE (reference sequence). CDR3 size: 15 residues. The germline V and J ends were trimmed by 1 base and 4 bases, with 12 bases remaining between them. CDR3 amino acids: CASSLTDRLYNEQFF. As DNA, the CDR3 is TGTGCCAGCAGCTTGACCGACAGGTTATACAATGAGCAGTTCTTC. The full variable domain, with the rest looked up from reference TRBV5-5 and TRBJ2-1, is DAGVTQSPTHLIKTRGQQVTLRCSPISGHKSVSWYQQVLGQGPQFIFQYYEKEERGRGNFPDRFSARQFPNYSSELNVNALLLGDSALYLCASSLTDRLYNEQFFGPGTRLTVL.

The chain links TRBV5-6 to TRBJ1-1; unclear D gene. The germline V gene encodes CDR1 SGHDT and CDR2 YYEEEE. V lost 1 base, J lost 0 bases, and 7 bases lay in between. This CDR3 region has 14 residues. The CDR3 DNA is TGTGCCAGCAGCTTGACAGCCCTGAACACTGAAGCTTTCTTT. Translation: CASSLTALNTEAFF.

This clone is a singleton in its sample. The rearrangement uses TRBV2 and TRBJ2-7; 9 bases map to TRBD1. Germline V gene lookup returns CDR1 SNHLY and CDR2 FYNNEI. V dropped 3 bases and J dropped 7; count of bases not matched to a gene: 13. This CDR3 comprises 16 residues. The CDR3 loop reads CASSDLLGQGVGEQYF. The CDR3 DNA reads TGTGCCAGCAGTGACCTACTGGGACAGGGAGTTGGGGAGCAGTACTTC.

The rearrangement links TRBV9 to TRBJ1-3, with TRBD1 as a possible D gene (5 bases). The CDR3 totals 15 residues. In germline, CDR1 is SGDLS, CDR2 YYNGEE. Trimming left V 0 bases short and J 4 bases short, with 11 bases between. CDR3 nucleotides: TGTGCCAGCAGCGTAGCTTCTAGGGGAGGAAACACCATATATTTT. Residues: CASSVASRGGNTIYF.

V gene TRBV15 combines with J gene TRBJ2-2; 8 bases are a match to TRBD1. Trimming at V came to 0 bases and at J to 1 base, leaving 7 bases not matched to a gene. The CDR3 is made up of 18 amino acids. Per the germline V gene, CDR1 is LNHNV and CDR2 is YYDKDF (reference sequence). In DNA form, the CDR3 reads TGTGCCACCAGCAGAGATCGTACCGACAGGGGGAACACCGGGGAGCTGTTTTTT. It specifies CATSRDRTDRGNTGELFF.